This T cell receptor (beta chain) came from a study of cytomegalovirus exposure and HLA in healthy donors. The PCR ran on 60 Vbeta and 13 Jbeta primers. Measured with immunoSEQ multiplex PCR; TCRdb has only the in-frame clones, and not every one. The table includes about 160,000 clones, about two thirds detected once. Study outcomes and limitations: Rare TCR sequences dominated, though some public TCRs recurred in many donors. Several of the most significant clusters were apparently associated with common viral pathogens in a later analysis. The classifier reportedly diagnosed cytomegalovirus status with high specificity and sensitivity.

Comment on this clone: Its target is not known.

Germline loops: CDR1 SGHVS, CDR2 FQNEAQ. This CDR3 is built from 16 residues. V gave up 5 bases and J gave up 5 bases, with 19 bases separating them. The sequence came from a woman in her thirties in good health and CMV-seronegative. V usage is TRBV7-8 and J usage is TRBJ1-5, with D possibly matching TRBD1 (5 bases). Sequencing input: PBMCs. Here the CDR3 reads CASSLNSGGGDQPQHF. The DNA of the CDR3 is TGTGCCAGCAGCCTCAACAGTGGGGGAGGGGATCAGCCCCAGCATTTT.